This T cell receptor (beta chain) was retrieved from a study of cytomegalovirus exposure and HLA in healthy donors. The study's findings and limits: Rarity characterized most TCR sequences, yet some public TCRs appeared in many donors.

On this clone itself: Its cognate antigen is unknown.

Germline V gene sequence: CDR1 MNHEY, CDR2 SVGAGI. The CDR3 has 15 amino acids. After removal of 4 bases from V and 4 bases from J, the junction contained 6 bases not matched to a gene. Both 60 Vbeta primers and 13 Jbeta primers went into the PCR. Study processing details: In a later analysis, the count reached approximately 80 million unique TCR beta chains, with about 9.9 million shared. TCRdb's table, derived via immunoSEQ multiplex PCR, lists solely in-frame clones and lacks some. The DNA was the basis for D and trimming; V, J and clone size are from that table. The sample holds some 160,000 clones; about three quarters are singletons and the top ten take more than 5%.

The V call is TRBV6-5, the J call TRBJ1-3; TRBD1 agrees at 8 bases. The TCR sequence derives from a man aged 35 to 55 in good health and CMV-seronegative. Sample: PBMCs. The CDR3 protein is CASSLGRTGGNTIYF. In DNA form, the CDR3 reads TGTGCCAGCAGTTTGGGCCGGACAGGGGGAAACACCATATATTTT.